Below, 20 T cell receptor beta chains from the same sample are listed, as sequenced in a study of blood T cell repertoires in COVID-19. Produced via immunoSEQ multiplex PCR; TCRdb's table is partial and in-frame only. The repertoire holds some 100,000 clones, 80% to 90% seen once, with roughly 7.4% in the top ten. Sequenced material: peripheral blood. The source of these receptors is a woman in her seventies with acute or convalescent COVID-19.

J is TRBJ1-2 and V is TRBV2; TRBD1 agrees at 12 bases. The CDR3 is 15 residues long. The germline V gene has CDR1 SNHLY and CDR2 FYNNEI. Losses at the gene ends were 6 bases for V and 5 bases for J; bases not matched to a gene: 7. The DNA for the CDR3 is TGTGCCAGCAGAACCGGGACAGGGGGCGCTTATGGCTACACCTTC. This sequence encodes CASRTGTGGAYGYTF.

This clone was seen once. This chain joins TRBV18 and TRBJ2-7; weak D call: TRBD2 (5 bases). CDR3 length equals 16 residues. Germline CDR1 reads KGHSH; CDR2 reads LQKENI. V was cut by 2 bases and J by 0 bases, with 14 bases left in between. DNA of the CDR3: TGTGCCAGCTCACCATCAGCGGATTTACTCTCCTACGAGCAGTACTTC. Its translation is CASSPSADLLSYEQYF.

The CDR3 sequence: CASSQWDSMNTEAFF. In DNA, the CDR3 is TGTGCCAGCAGCCAGTGGGACAGCATGAACACTGAAGCTTTCTTT. This rearrangement joins TRBV3-1 (or the pseudogene TRBV3-2) to TRBJ1-1; 7 bases line up with TRBD1. Germline V gene lookup returns CDR1 LGHDT and CDR2 YNNKEL (reference sequence). V gave up 3 bases and J gave up 0 bases; unmatched junction bases: 4. The CDR3 sequence is 15 residues long.

CDR3 protein: CASSRGQELYNEQFF. CDR3 nucleotides: TGTGCCAGCAGCCGGGGACAGGAGTTATACAATGAGCAGTTCTTC. V usage is TRBV14 and J usage is TRBJ2-1; 8 bases are a match to TRBD1. CDR1 is SGHDN, CDR2 FVKESK, per germline. The length of the CDR3 is 15 residues. The J segment lost 4 bases and the V segment lost 4 bases, leaving 6 bases of the junction unmatched.

V usage is TRBV27 and J usage is TRBJ2-1; 10 positions match TRBD2. Germline assignment: CDR1 MNHEY and CDR2 SMNVEV (reference sequence). V was clipped by 5 bases and J by 0 bases; unmatched bases: 10. The CDR3 contains 18 residues. DNA of the CDR3: TGTGCCAGCAGTGACCTAGCGGGAGTCACCCGCTCCTACAATGAGCAGTTCTTC. It is translated as CASSDLAGVTRSYNEQFF.

The CDR3 protein is CASSLTSAGYEQYF. CDR3 in DNA: TGCGCCAGCAGCTTGACTAGCGCTGGCTACGAGCAGTACTTC. This chain links TRBV5-1 with TRBJ2-7; 7 bases align to TRBD2. The ends lost 1 base at V and 3 bases at J; junction bases unmatched: 4. Germline lookup yields CDR1 SGHRS and CDR2 YFSETQ. This CDR3 is built from 14 residues.

The V call is TRBV12-3 or TRBV12-4, the J call TRBJ1-2, with 7 bases fitting TRBD1. Germline trimming cut 5 bases from V and 6 bases from J; bases unmatched to any gene: 6. The CDR3 runs to 13 residues. Written as DNA, the CDR3 is TGTGCCAGCAGTGTGACAGGGCTTAATGGCTACACCTTC. Protein product: CASSVTGLNGYTF.

This chain joins TRBV6-5 and TRBJ1-2, with 10 nucleotides matching TRBD1. Trimming cost V 2 bases and J 7 bases; bases outside gene matches: 4. The CDR3 is made up of 14 amino acids. In germline, CDR1 is MNHEY, CDR2 SVGAGI. The CDR3 spells CASSYTTGGGGYTF. For the CDR3, the DNA is TGTGCCAGCAGTTACACGACAGGGGGCGGTGGCTACACCTTC.

The rearrangement links TRBV2 to TRBJ1-4, with TRBD1 identical over 9 bases. Germline CDR1 reads SNHLY; CDR2 reads FYNNEI. The ends lost 0 bases at V and 15 bases at J; junction bases unmatched: 8. This CDR3 is built from 14 residues. The CDR3 bases are TGTGCCAGCAGTGAAGCGCTGGGACAGGGATTTTTGTTTTTT. Encoded protein: CASSEALGQGFLFF.

The J gene is TRBJ1-1, the V gene TRBV19; unclear D gene. Trimming removed 5 bases from V and 1 base from J, with 8 bases in between. The CDR3 contains 13 residues. Germline CDR1 reads LNHDA; CDR2 reads SQIVND (reference sequence). Here the CDR3 reads CASSVTGNTEAFF. CDR3 nucleotide sequence: TGTGCCAGTAGTGTAACGGGGAACACTGAAGCTTTCTTT.

The V gene is TRBV4-1, the J gene TRBJ2-1, with D possibly TRBD1 on 6 matching bases. The germline V gene encodes CDR1 MGHRA and CDR2 YSYEKL. Trimming removed 0 bases from V and 1 base from J, with 7 bases in between. The length of the CDR3 is 15 residues. The CDR3 sequence: CASSQEQGSYNEQFF. CDR3 in DNA: TGCGCCAGCAGCCAAGAACAGGGATCCTACAATGAGCAGTTCTTC.

The J gene is TRBJ1-2, the V gene TRBV28; 7 positions agree with TRBD1. V dropped 6 bases and J dropped 1; count of bases not matched to a gene: 8. CDR1 and CDR2 (germline): MDHEN, SYDVKM. The CDR3 runs to 15 residues. CDR3 nucleotide sequence: TGTGCCAGCAGAATGGGCACAGGGGTTAACTATGGCTACACCTTC. Protein product: CASRMGTGVNYGYTF.

The CDR3 DNA reads TGTGCCAGCAGTTTTGGGAGACGAAATTCCCGCACAGATACGCAGTATTTT. Protein product: CASSFGRRNSRTDTQYF. This rearrangement joins TRBV27 to TRBJ2-3; a possible D gene is TRBD2 (5 bases). The CDR3 length is 17 residues. Germline V gene lookup returns CDR1 MNHEY and CDR2 SMNVEV (reference sequence). V was pared by 3 bases and J by 1 base, with 17 bases between.

This chain links TRBV10-2 with TRBJ2-7; D perhaps matches TRBD1 (5 bases). V was pared by 4 bases and J by 0 bases, with 10 bases between. Per the germline V gene, CDR1 is WSHSY and CDR2 is SAAADI. CDR3 length equals 14 residues. In DNA, the CDR3 is TGCGCCAGCAGTGGGCAGGGCAGCTCCTACGAGCAGTACTTC. Its protein is CASSGQGSSYEQYF.

The chain carries TRBV6-1 and TRBJ1-1; perhaps TRBD1 as D (6 bases). CDR3 length: 17 residues. Looked up from germline, CDR1 is MNHNS and CDR2 is SASEGT. V lost 3 bases to trimming and J lost 1 base, with 18 bases between them. The CDR3 region has the DNA TGTGCCAGCAGTGAGCCCCGGGACATTAATCCGAACACTGAAGCTTTCTTT. It encodes CASSEPRDINPNTEAFF.

The J gene is TRBJ2-7, the V gene TRBV4-1; 7 bases align to TRBD2. In germline, CDR1 is MGHRA, CDR2 YSYEKL. The CDR3 spans 16 residues. After removal of 0 bases from V and 0 bases from J, the junction contained 5 bases not matched to a gene. This chain's CDR3 is CASSQEVGGSSYEQYF. CDR3 nucleotides: TGCGCCAGCAGCCAAGAGGTGGGGGGGAGCTCCTACGAGCAGTACTTC.

The rearrangement links TRBV20-1 to TRBJ2-6; D is undetermined. CDR1 and CDR2 from the germline V gene are DFQATT and SNEGSKA (reference sequence). V gave up 6 bases and J gave up 4 bases, with 4 bases separating them. The length of the CDR3 is 11 residues. The CDR3 protein is CSATGANVLTF. The DNA of the CDR3 is TGCAGTGCAACAGGGGCCAACGTCCTGACTTTC.

The gene calls are TRBV19 and TRBJ1-1, with TRBD1 as a possible D gene (5 bases). This CDR3 has 17 amino acids. Germline lookup yields CDR1 LNHDA and CDR2 SQIVND (reference sequence). Trimming took 1 base from V and 4 from J, leaving 19 bases between them. CDR3 nucleotide sequence: TGTGCCAGTAGTATAGCCCCAACTGACCCAGGGTCCACTGAAGCTTTCTTT. Amino acids: CASSIAPTDPGSTEAFF.

This clone is a singleton in its sample. V is TRBV27 and J is TRBJ1-2; 9 bases map to TRBD1. The CDR3 length is 16 residues. CDR1 is MNHEY, CDR2 SMNVEV, per germline (reference sequence). V dropped 3 bases and J dropped 7; count of bases not matched to a gene: 12. CDR3 nucleotide sequence: TGTGCCAGCAGTTTTCTTATCGGAGACAGGGGGGCTGGCTACACCTTC. Protein product: CASSFLIGDRGAGYTF.

The chain has TRBV3-1 (or the pseudogene TRBV3-2) and TRBJ1-4; no firm D call. Germline loops: CDR1 LGHDT, CDR2 YNNKEL (reference sequence). Trimming pared 1 base from V and 5 bases from J, leaving 2 bases between. The CDR3 is 12 residues long. The CDR3 spells CASSQANEKLFF. The CDR3 DNA is TGTGCCAGCAGCCAAGCGAATGAAAAACTGTTTTTT.